The 30 T cell receptor beta chains presented below share a single source sample, sequenced in a study of cytomegalovirus exposure and HLA in healthy donors. PCR was performed using 60 Vbeta and 13 Jbeta primers. Method: immunoSEQ multiplex PCR; TCRdb's copy keeps in-frame clones and lacks some. The table records roughly 100,000 clones, under 80% of them present only once. Sequences were obtained from PBMCs. Receptor source: a man aged 35-49 years in good health and CMV-seronegative.

The chain carries TRBV10-3 and TRBJ2-1; 7 bases match TRBD2. Germline trimming cut 6 bases from V and 0 bases from J; bases unmatched to any gene: 5. Germline CDR1 reads ENHRY; CDR2 reads SYGVKD. This CDR3 has 15 residues. The DNA of the CDR3 is TGTGCCATCAGCGCGGGGGTAAGCTCCTACAATGAGCAGTTCTTC. This translates into CAISAGVSSYNEQFF.

The chain employs TRBV11-3 and TRBJ2-3; tentative D call: TRBD1 (5 bases). Germline loops: CDR1 SGHNT, CDR2 YENEEA. The CDR3 is 13 residues long. V was trimmed by 4 bases and J by 2 bases, leaving 7 bases between them. CDR3 region: CASSSDTTDTQYF. CDR3 coding DNA: TGTGCCAGCAGCTCGGACACCACAGATACGCAGTATTTT.

As regards this clone: The sample carries other DNA sequences with the same CDR3. The chain carries TRBV4-3 and TRBJ1-6; D may be TRBD1 (6 bases). The germline CDR1 and CDR2 sequences are LGHNA and YSLEER. CDR3 length: 16 amino acids. The V gene lost 3 bases and the J gene lost 4 bases, with 13 bases spanning the gap. This CDR3 is CASSQAYRAYNSPLHF. Written as DNA, the CDR3 is TGCGCCAGCAGCCAGGCTTACAGGGCGTATAATTCACCCCTCCACTTT.

The chain uses TRBV7-8 and TRBJ1-3, with 7 bases matching TRBD1. In germline, CDR1 is SGHVS, CDR2 FQNEAQ. The J segment lost 0 bases and the V segment lost 5 bases, leaving 7 bases of the junction unmatched. The CDR3 consists of 16 residues. In DNA, the CDR3 is TGTGCCAGCAGCCTGGGGACAGCCGTCTCTGGAAACACCATATATTTT. This codes for CASSLGTAVSGNTIYF.

This clone has a handful of counts. The J gene is TRBJ1-1, the V gene TRBV11-1; 9 nucleotides match TRBD1. The germline V gene has CDR1 SGHAT and CDR2 FQDESV (reference sequence). The CDR3 spans 13 residues. Germline trimming cut 5 bases from V and 10 bases from J; bases unmatched to any gene: 8. The CDR3 sequence: CASSRATGGIAFF. In nucleotides, the CDR3 is TGTGCCAGCAGCCGAGCGACAGGGGGAATAGCTTTCTTT.

In this sample, this clone turned up a few times. The gene calls are TRBV27 and TRBJ2-2, with D possibly being TRBD1 (6 bases). V lost 2 bases and J 6 bases, leaving 13 bases between the germline ends. CDR3 length: 15 amino acids. The germline V gene encodes CDR1 MNHEY and CDR2 SMNVEV (reference sequence). CDR3 loop: CASSLMPGDAGELFF. CDR3 bases: TGTGCCAGCAGTTTAATGCCAGGGGATGCCGGGGAGCTGTTTTTT.

The rearrangement links TRBV4-2 to TRBJ2-1; the D is unclear. Trimming stripped 0 bases from V and 0 bases from J, with 12 bases between. The germline V gene has CDR1 LGHNA and CDR2 YNFKEQ. The CDR3 is 17 amino acids. CDR3 sequence reads: CASSQDGDSYSYNEQFF. DNA of the CDR3: TGTGCCAGCAGCCAAGATGGAGACTCCTACTCCTACAATGAGCAGTTCTTC.

Notes on this clone: Other nucleotide sequences from this sample produce the same CDR3. The chain carries TRBV7-6 and TRBJ2-5; 9 bases are a match to TRBD2. V lost 1 base to trimming and J lost 5 bases; unmatched junction nucleotides: 5. This CDR3 is 15 amino acids long. The germline gives CDR1 SGHVS, CDR2 FNYEAQ. The DNA for the CDR3 is TGTGCCAGCAGCTTAGGTCTAGCGGGGCAGGAGACCCAGTACTTC. This sequence encodes CASSLGLAGQETQYF. The variable domain in full, completed from reference TRBV7-6 and TRBJ2-5, reads GAGVSQSPRYKVTKRGQDVALRCDPISGHVSLYWYRQALGQGPEFLTYFNYEAQQDKSGLPNDRFSAERPEGSISTLTIQRTEQRDSAMYRCASSLGLAGQETQYFGPGTRLLVL.

The genes are TRBV7-2 and TRBJ2-7, with 9 bases that match TRBD1. Germline CDR1 is SGHTA and CDR2 is FQGNSA. The V gene end was trimmed by 5 bases and the J gene end by 3 bases; junction bases not matched to a gene: 5. This CDR3 spans 14 amino acids. CDR3 in amino acids: CASSQQTGGYEQYF. For the CDR3, the DNA is TGTGCCAGCAGCCAGCAGACAGGGGGCTACGAGCAGTACTTC.

The chain carries TRBV14 and TRBJ1-2; D might be TRBD1 (6 bases). Germline V gene sequence: CDR1 SGHDN, CDR2 FVKESK. The CDR3 is 13 amino acids. V lost 4 bases to trimming and J lost 8 bases, with 14 bases between them. Here the CDR3 reads CASSRSNRDGYTF. Written as DNA, the CDR3 is TGTGCCAGCAGCCGGTCGAACAGGGACGGCTACACCTTC.

This chain joins TRBV29-1 and TRBJ1-2; 8 nucleotides line up with TRBD1. The V segment lost 4 bases and the J segment 6 bases; nucleotides outside the gene matches: 10. CDR3 size: 14 residues. Germline V gene sequence: CDR1 SQVTM, CDR2 ANQGSEA. This chain's CDR3 is CSVGPYGQGNGYTF. The CDR3 nucleotides are TGCAGCGTTGGCCCCTACGGACAGGGAAATGGCTACACCTTC.

V gene TRBV5-6 combines with J gene TRBJ2-7; 11 nucleotides align to TRBD2. Germline-derived CDR1 and CDR2 are SGHDT and YYEEEE. The CDR3 consists of 14 residues. Trimming cost V 2 bases and J 5 bases; bases outside gene matches: 3. The CDR3 spells CASSFSGGADEQYV. The CDR3 DNA reads as TGTGCCAGCAGCTTTAGCGGGGGGGCCGACGAGCAGTACGTC.

The chain couples TRBV19 to TRBJ1-1; a possible D gene is TRBD1 (5 bases). CDR1 and CDR2 (germline): LNHDA, SQIVND (reference sequence). The V gene lost 3 bases and the J gene lost 3 bases, with 11 bases spanning the gap. CDR3 length equals 14 residues. The CDR3 DNA sequence: TGTGCCAGTAGTATTCTAAGGGGTGACACTGAAGCTTTCTTT. This encodes CASSILRGDTEAFF.

In its sample, this clone was seen a few times. Germline is not matched at one junction end, which may reflect a read error. The V call is TRBV4-2, the J call TRBJ1-6; no clear D gene. This CDR3 comprises 17 residues. CDR1 LGHNA and CDR2 YNFKEQ come from the germline V gene. The CDR3 DNA reads TGTGCCAGCAGCCAAGAAAGTGCTCTCTCCTATAATTCCCCCCTCCACTTT. As protein: CASSQESALSYNSPLHF.

The chain carries TRBV19 and TRBJ2-7; possibly TRBD1 for D (5 bases). With 6 bases removed from V and 2 bases from J, the gap between germline ends came to 14 bases. Germline V gene data show CDR1 as LNHDA and CDR2 as SQIVND (reference sequence). This CDR3 contains 14 residues. For the CDR3, the DNA is TGTGCCAGTAGGCAGGGTCCCCAAACCTACGAGCAGTACGTC. Its translation: CASRQGPQTYEQYV.

Note on this clone: Sequence at one end of the junction differs from germline and may be a read error. This chain uses TRBV7-9 with TRBJ1-2, with D perhaps matching TRBD1 (5 bases). The germline V gene encodes CDR1 SEHNR and CDR2 FQNEAQ (reference sequence). The CDR3 totals 14 residues. CDR3 protein: CSSSFQQANYGYTF. The CDR3 nucleotides read TGTTCCAGCAGCTTTCAACAGGCTAACTATGGCTACACCTTC.

The chain uses TRBV21-1 and TRBJ1-1; TRBD1, the table's D call, lacks a check against the DNA. TRBV21-1 has pseudogene status. CDR3 size: 14 residues. CDR3 sequence reads: CATSTGRGRFMAFF. The CDR3 DNA follows: TGTGCCACCAGCACCGGCAGGGGGCGTTTCATGGCTTTCTTT.

The rearrangement links TRBV19 to TRBJ1-5; a weak D match, TRBD1 (6 bases). With 7 bases removed from V and 7 bases from J, the gap between germline ends came to 14 bases. CDR1 and CDR2 (germline): LNHDA, SQIVND (reference sequence). The CDR3 is 13 residues long. The CDR3 DNA sequence: TGTGCCAGTACTGGGGAGGGGGAACAGCCCCAGCATTTT. Translation gives CASTGEGEQPQHF.

This clone was counted between two and nine times. The J gene is TRBJ2-7, the V gene TRBV5-1, with 10 bases that match TRBD2. In germline, CDR1 is SGHRS, CDR2 YFSETQ. CDR3 length equals 17 residues. V lost 0 bases to trimming and J lost 5 bases; unmatched junction nucleotides: 11. This CDR3 is CASSLGWASGGKDEQYF. CDR3 nucleotides: TGCGCCAGCAGCTTGGGGTGGGCTAGCGGGGGAAAGGACGAGCAGTACTTC.

This rearrangement joins TRBV27 to TRBJ2-7; 10 nucleotides match TRBD1. Germline CDR1 is MNHEY and CDR2 is SMNVEV (reference sequence). The V and J ends lost 3 bases and 7 bases, in that order; junction bases with no gene match: 9. There are 15 residues in the CDR3. In DNA, the CDR3 is TGTGCCAGCAGTTTCGGGACAGGGGAAATGTGGGAGCAGTACTTC. Amino acids: CASSFGTGEMWEQYF.

The rearrangement links TRBV7-2 to TRBJ1-5; D is possibly TRBD1 (6 bases). Trimming cost V 5 bases and J 4 bases, with 15 bases left between them. CDR3 length equals 15 residues. Germline V gene sequence: CDR1 SGHTA, CDR2 FQGNSA. CDR3 DNA sequence: TGTGCCAGCAGCCCCCCCGGGGGGCGTAATCAGCCCCAGCATTTT. This codes for CASSPPGGRNQPQHF.

The chain has TRBV6-1 and TRBJ1-2, with TRBD1 matching over 9 bases. Germline CDR1 reads MNHNS; CDR2 reads SASEGT. Trimming cost V 10 bases and J 5 bases; bases outside gene matches: 11. CDR3 length equals 14 residues. This CDR3 is CANRDRGALYGYTF. DNA of the CDR3: TGTGCCAATAGAGACAGGGGGGCCCTGTATGGCTACACCTTC.

The chain is built from TRBV5-1 and TRBJ1-5; D remains unclear. Germline-derived CDR1 and CDR2 are SGHRS and YFSETQ. This CDR3 comprises 13 residues. V lost 0 bases and J lost 8, with 9 bases in between. CDR3 residues: CASSLADGEPQHF. DNA of the CDR3: TGCGCCAGCAGCTTGGCCGACGGAGAGCCCCAGCATTTT.

This sequence joins TRBV28 and TRBJ2-7, with D tentatively TRBD1 (5 bases). Trimming took off 4 bases at V and 3 bases at J, with 10 bases between the two ends. CDR1 and CDR2 from the germline V gene are MDHEN and SYDVKM. CDR3 size: 13 residues. The CDR3 sequence is CASSSTAGYEQYV. The CDR3 DNA is TGTGCCAGCAGTTCGACAGCTGGCTACGAGCAGTACGTC.

This clone was seen only a few times. V and J are TRBV19 and TRBJ2-3; 8 bases align to TRBD2. CDR1 is LNHDA and CDR2 is SQIVND in the germline V gene (reference sequence). Losses at the gene ends were 5 bases for V and 1 base for J; bases not matched to a gene: 8. This CDR3 has 16 amino acids. For the CDR3, the DNA is TGTGCCAGTAGTGACGGGGGGGAGGTAGGCACAGATACGCAGTATTTT. This gives the protein CASSDGGEVGTDTQYF.

This chain joins TRBV11-2 and TRBJ1-1; D is uncertain. Germline V lookup: CDR1 SGHAT, CDR2 FQNNGV. This CDR3 is 14 amino acids long. Trimming took off 1 base at V and 3 bases at J, with 9 bases between the two ends. The CDR3 DNA follows: TGTGCCAGCAGCTTAGCCGCGGCGGACACTGAAGCTTTCTTT. Translating gives CASSLAAADTEAFF.

The chain has TRBV2 and TRBJ2-2, with TRBD1 matching 7 bases. The germline gives CDR1 SNHLY, CDR2 FYNNEI. CDR3 size: 15 residues. The V gene end was trimmed by 4 bases and the J gene end by 1 base; junction bases not matched to a gene: 3. In DNA form, the CDR3 reads TGTGCCAGCAGTGGGTGGGACAGGAACACCGGGGAGCTGTTTTTT. Its protein is CASSGWDRNTGELFF.

V and J are TRBV5-1 and TRBJ2-3; TRBD1 aligns across 7 bases. CDR1 SGHRS and CDR2 YFSETQ come from the germline V gene. The CDR3 loop spans 15 amino acids. V trimming: 3 bases; J trimming: 2 bases; junction bases outside the gene matches: 6. The CDR3 region is CASSSPGQFTDTQYF. In DNA, the CDR3 is TGCGCCAGCAGCTCACCGGGACAGTTCACAGATACGCAGTATTTT.

V is TRBV4-3 and J is TRBJ2-5, with D unresolved. CDR3 length: 13 residues. Germline CDR1 LGHNA, CDR2 YSLEER. Trimming took off 6 bases at V and 0 bases at J, with 8 bases between the two ends. This CDR3 is CASSLTHQETQYF. The CDR3 DNA reads as TGCGCCAGCAGTCTGACTCACCAAGAGACCCAGTACTTC.

This sequence joins TRBV19 and TRBJ2-3, with 11 bases that match TRBD1. The CDR3 has 16 residues. The V gene end was trimmed by 5 bases and the J gene end by 3 bases; junction bases not matched to a gene: 7. Germline assignment: CDR1 LNHDA and CDR2 SQIVND (reference sequence). CDR3: CASSADGTGGTDTQYF. In nucleotides, the CDR3 is TGTGCCAGTAGTGCAGACGGGACAGGGGGTACAGATACGCAGTATTTT.